These T cell receptor beta chains were read from a single sample in a study of blood T cell repertoires in COVID-19. The data were produced by immunoSEQ multiplex PCR, yet TCRdb's version contains in-frame clones alone and is incomplete. The table has about 220,000 clones, just under 85% seen once. The sequenced material came from PBMCs or T cells enriched from blood (not recorded which). The receptors were sampled from a middle-aged woman with acute COVID-19. Both conserved end residues are part of each CDR3. A D gene is named only where the DNA matches it firmly. The size of a clone is reported for some rows only, either as once, few or many, or as a class for expanded clones.

D	V	J	size	CDR3	DNA
NA	TRBV29-1	TRBJ2-1	NA	CSVVVSSYNEQFF	TGCAGCGTTGTCGTGAGCTCCTACAATGAGCAGTTCTTC
NA	TRBV10-1	TRBJ1-5	NA	CASSAGVKQPQHF	TGCGCCAGCAGTGCAGGGGTGAAACAGCCCCAGCATTTT
NA	TRBV7-8	TRBJ1-1	NA	CASLNGRAMNTEAFF	TGTGCCAGCCTCAATGGGCGGGCCATGAACACTGAAGCTTTCTTT
TRBD1	TRBV19	TRBJ2-7	NA	CARAYRGSIYEQYF	TGTGCCAGGGCGTACAGGGGCTCCATTTACGAGCAGTACTTC
NA	TRBV19	TRBJ1-1	once	CASSIGQYNTEAFF	TGTGCCAGTAGTATCGGACAGTATAACACTGAAGCTTTCTTT
TRBD2	TRBV28	TRBJ2-1	NA	CASTTGIRGVGTYNEQFF	TGTGCCAGCACAACCGGGATTCGGGGGGTGGGTACCTACAATGAGCAGTTCTTC
NA	TRBV20-1	TRBJ2-5	NA	CSARVRETQYF	TGCAGTGCTAGGGTACGGGAGACCCAGTACTTC
NA	TRBV5-5	TRBJ1-6	few	CASSLDISYNSPLHF	TGTGCCAGCAGCCTCGACATTTCCTATAATTCACCCCTCCACTTT
TRBD2	TRBV4-2	TRBJ2-3	NA	CASSLGAGGLTDTQYF	TGTGCCAGCAGCCTTGGGGCGGGGGGCCTCACAGATACGCAGTATTTT
NA	TRBV30	TRBJ1-3	NA	CAWSVGRSGNTIYF	TGTGCCTGGAGTGTAGGGAGATCTGGAAACACCATATATTTT
TRBD1	TRBV6-2/TRBV6-3	TRBJ1-6	NA	CASSYTSDRGDTPLHF	TGTGCCAGCAGTTACACTTCCGACAGGGGCGATACACCCCTCCACTTT
NA	TRBV5-4	TRBJ1-3	NA	CASSFGSSGNTIYF	TGTGCCAGCAGCTTCGGGAGCTCTGGAAACACCATATATTTT
NA	TRBV6-5	TRBJ2-7	NA	CASSYRSGYEQYF	TGTGCCAGCAGTTACAGATCGGGTTACGAGCAGTACTTC
TRBD1	TRBV11-3	TRBJ1-1	NA	CASSLGGQASEAFF	TGTGCCAGCAGCTTAGGTGGACAGGCCTCTGAAGCTTTCTTT
TRBD1	TRBV3-1/TRBV3-2	TRBJ1-2	NA	CASSHGRGVGYTF	TGTGCCAGCAGCCACGGCAGGGGGGTTGGCTACACCTTC
TRBD1	TRBV28	TRBJ2-7	NA	CASSFIRQGAYEQYF	TGTGCCAGCAGTTTTATTAGACAGGGGGCCTACGAGCAGTACTTC
TRBD1	TRBV27	TRBJ1-6	NA	CASSPGTGNSPLHF	TGTGCCAGCAGTCCAGGGACAGGTAATTCACCCCTCCACTTT
TRBD1	TRBV5-6	TRBJ1-1	NA	CASSFLDRGVSEAFF	TGTGCCAGCAGCTTCCTCGACAGGGGGGTCTCTGAAGCTTTCTTT
TRBD1	TRBV18	TRBJ1-6	NA	CASSRDRGINSPLHF	TGTGCCAGCTCACGGGACAGGGGAATCAATTCACCCCTCCACTTT
NA	TRBV18	TRBJ2-5	many	CASRLDQETQYF	TGTGCCAGCCGACTAGACCAAGAGACCCAGTACTTC
TRBD1	TRBV2	TRBJ1-1	NA	CASSEARVGQGALAFF	TGTGCCAGCAGTGAAGCGCGTGTGGGACAGGGGGCTTTGGCTTTCTTT
NA	TRBV5-1	TRBJ2-2	NA	CASSLKGSGELFF	TGCGCCAGCAGCTTGAAGGGGTCCGGGGAGCTGTTTTTT
NA	TRBV19	TRBJ1-2	once	CASSIYTDYGYTF	TGTGCCAGTAGTATATATACTGACTATGGCTACACCTTC
NA	TRBV19	TRBJ2-2	NA	CASSISGYGELFF	TGTGCCAGTAGTATTTCGGGTTACGGGGAGCTGTTTTTT
NA	TRBV6-4	TRBJ1-6	few	CASSAGSDNSPLHF	TGTGCCAGCAGTGCAGGGTCTGATAATTCACCCCTCCACTTT
NA	TRBV5-5	TRBJ2-7	NA	CASSPVEGSPHITYEQYF	TGTGCCAGCAGCCCCGTGGAGGGGTCGCCTCACATTACCTACGAGCAGTACTTC
TRBD1	TRBV30	TRBJ1-2	NA	CAWSRDRARAYGYTF	TGTGCCTGGAGCCGGGACAGGGCCAGGGCCTATGGCTACACCTTC
NA	TRBV30	TRBJ2-1	NA	CAWSDRLTQFF	TGTGCCTGGAGTGACAGGCTCACACAGTTCTTC
NA	TRBV14	TRBJ1-2	NA	CASSQTTLSLYGYTF	TGTGCCAGCAGCCAAACTACTTTGTCTTTGTATGGCTACACCTTC
NA	TRBV20-1	TRBJ2-7	few	CSASPASGYEQYF	TGCAGTGCTAGTCCGGCTAGTGGCTACGAGCAGTACTTC
NA	TRBV21-1	TRBJ2-1	NA	CASSKSLRGADEQFF	TGTGCCAGCAGCAAAAGTTTGCGGGGGGCCGATGAGCAGTTCTTC
NA	TRBV6-2/TRBV6-3	TRBJ1-2	NA	CASSAPGQFRGYTF	TGTGCCAGCAGCGCACCGGGACAATTCCGTGGCTACACCTTC
NA	TRBV7-2	TRBJ1-3	NA	CASSLRSDSLSGNTIYF	TGTGCCAGCAGCTTAAGGAGTGACAGCCTCTCTGGAAACACCATATATTTT
TRBD1	TRBV13	TRBJ1-3	NA	CASSSSRDRASSGNTIYF	TGTGCCAGCAGCTCGTCCCGGGACAGGGCCAGCTCTGGAAACACCATATATTTT
TRBD1	TRBV28	TRBJ1-4	NA	CASTGTGREKLFF	TGTGCCAGCACCGGGACAGGGCGCGAAAAACTGTTTTTT
TRBD2	TRBV5-4	TRBJ2-7	NA	CASSLGLAGAYEQYF	TGTGCCAGCAGCTTGGGACTAGCGGGAGCTTACGAGCAGTACTTC
NA	TRBV27	TRBJ2-3	NA	CASSLSSGTLTDTQYF	TGTGCCAGCAGTCTTTCCAGCGGGACACTCACAGATACGCAGTATTTT
NA	TRBV7-9	TRBJ2-7	once	CASSLGFRNEQYF	TGTGCCAGCAGCTTAGGATTCAGGAACGAGCAGTACTTC
TRBD2	TRBV14	TRBJ2-1	NA	CASSRRLAGEYNEQFF	TGTGCCAGCAGCCGTAGACTAGCGGGGGAATACAATGAGCAGTTCTTC
TRBD2	TRBV19	TRBJ2-3	NA	CASSMTSGRPDTQYF	TGTGCCAGTAGTATGACTAGCGGGCGGCCGGATACGCAGTATTTT
NA	TRBV19	TRBJ2-1	NA	CASSMGSRRADEQFF	TGTGCCAGTAGTATGGGCTCCCGGCGGGCCGATGAGCAGTTCTTC
NA	TRBV18	TRBJ2-2	NA	CASSPPGGTGELFF	TGTGCCAGCTCACCCCCGGGTGGCACCGGGGAGCTGTTTTTT
NA	TRBV4-2	TRBJ1-6	NA	CASSQDLGLQGDSPLHF	TGTGCCAGCAGCCAAGATCTCGGGTTGCAAGGGGATTCACCCCTCCACTTT
TRBD1	TRBV6-5	TRBJ2-2	once	CASSYERQGNTGELFF	TGTGCCAGCAGTTACGAACGACAGGGCAACACCGGGGAGCTGTTTTTT
NA	TRBV5-1	TRBJ1-3	NA	CASSSGTLSGNTIYF	TGCGCCAGCAGCTCCGGGACACTTTCTGGAAACACCATATATTTT
NA	TRBV9	TRBJ2-1	once	CASSVGLADEQFF	TGTGCCAGCAGCGTAGGGTTAGCGGATGAGCAGTTCTTC
NA	TRBV5-6	TRBJ1-4	many	CASSSGEKLFF	TGTGCCAGCAGCTCCGGGGAAAAACTGTTTTTT
TRBD1	TRBV18	TRBJ1-1	NA	CASSRQGLNTEAFF	TGTGCCAGCTCACGACAGGGTTTGAACACTGAAGCTTTCTTT
NA	TRBV10-3	TRBJ1-1	NA	CAIKAGVNTEAFF	TGTGCCATCAAAGCAGGGGTGAACACTGAAGCTTTCTTT
TRBD1	TRBV4-1	TRBJ1-5	NA	CASSPHGTGGGQPQHF	TGCGCCAGCAGCCCCCACGGTACAGGGGGAGGTCAGCCCCAGCATTTT
NA	TRBV2	TRBJ1-5	once	CASTRGANSNQPQHF	TGTGCCAGCACCCGGGGGGCCAATAGCAATCAGCCCCAGCATTTT
TRBD2	TRBV9	TRBJ2-1	NA	CASSVLAGEAKSSYNEQFF	TGTGCCAGCAGCGTACTAGCGGGGGAGGCAAAGAGCTCCTACAATGAGCAGTTCTTC
TRBD1	TRBV6-4	TRBJ1-6	NA	CASRGQASSGSPLHF	TGTGCCAGCAGAGGACAGGCCTCCTCAGGGTCACCCCTCCACTTT
NA	TRBV5-1	TRBJ2-1	NA	CASSLPGQQNGEQFF	TGCGCCAGCAGCTTGCCTGGACAACAGAACGGTGAGCAGTTCTTC